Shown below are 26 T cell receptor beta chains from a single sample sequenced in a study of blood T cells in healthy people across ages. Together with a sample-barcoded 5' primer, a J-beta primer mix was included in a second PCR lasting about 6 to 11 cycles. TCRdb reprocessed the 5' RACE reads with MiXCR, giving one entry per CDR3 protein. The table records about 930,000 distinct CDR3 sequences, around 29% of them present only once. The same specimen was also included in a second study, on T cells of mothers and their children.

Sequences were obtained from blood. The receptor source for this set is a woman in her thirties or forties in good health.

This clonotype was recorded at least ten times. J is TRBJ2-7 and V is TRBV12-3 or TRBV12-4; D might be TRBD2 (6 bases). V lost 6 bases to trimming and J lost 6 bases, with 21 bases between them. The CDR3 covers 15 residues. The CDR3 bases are TGTGCCAGCAGCGATGACGCTGGACTATTAGGCGAGCAGTACTTC. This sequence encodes CASSDDAGLLGEQYF.

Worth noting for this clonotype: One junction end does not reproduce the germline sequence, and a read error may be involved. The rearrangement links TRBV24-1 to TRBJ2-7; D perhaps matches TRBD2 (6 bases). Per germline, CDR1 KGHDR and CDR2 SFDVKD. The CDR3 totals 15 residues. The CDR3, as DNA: TGTGCCGCCAGTGAATCGGGGGAGAGCTCCTACGAGCAGTACTTC. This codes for CAASESGESSYEQYF.

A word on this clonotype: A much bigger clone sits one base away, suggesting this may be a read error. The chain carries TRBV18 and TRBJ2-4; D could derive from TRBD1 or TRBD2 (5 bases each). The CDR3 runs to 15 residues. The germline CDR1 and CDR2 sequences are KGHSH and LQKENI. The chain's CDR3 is CTSSPLRGDGNIQYF. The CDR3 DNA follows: TGTACCAGCTCACCACTGCGAGGGGATGGGAACATTCAGTACTTC.

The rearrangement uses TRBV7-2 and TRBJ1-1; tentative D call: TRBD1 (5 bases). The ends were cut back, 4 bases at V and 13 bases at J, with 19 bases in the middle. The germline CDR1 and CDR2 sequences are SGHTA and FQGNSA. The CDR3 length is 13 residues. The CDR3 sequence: CASSSDGGRKVFF. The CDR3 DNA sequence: TGTGCCAGCAGCTCAGACGGGGGTCGAAAGGTTTTCTTT.

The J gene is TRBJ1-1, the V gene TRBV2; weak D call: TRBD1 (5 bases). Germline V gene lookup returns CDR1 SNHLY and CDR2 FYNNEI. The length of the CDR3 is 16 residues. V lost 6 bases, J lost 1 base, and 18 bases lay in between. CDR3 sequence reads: CASRSGEGTSNTEAFF. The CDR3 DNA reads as TGTGCCAGCAGATCCGGGGAGGGGACGTCGAACACTGAAGCTTTCTTT.

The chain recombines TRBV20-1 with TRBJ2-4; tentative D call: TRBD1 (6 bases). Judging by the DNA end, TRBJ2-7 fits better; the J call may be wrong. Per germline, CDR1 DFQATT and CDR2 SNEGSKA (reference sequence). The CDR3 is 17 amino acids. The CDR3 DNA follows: TGCAGTGCTAGAAGTTTCTCCTTCAGGGGACCCTCCCCCGAGCAGTACTTC. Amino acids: CSARSFSFRGPSPEQYF.

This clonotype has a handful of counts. CDR3 sequence (DNA): TGTGCCAGCAGCTTAGTAGGGGGTTTGACAGAGACCCAGTACTTC. This encodes CASSLVGGLTETQYF. The rearrangement uses TRBV7-6 and TRBJ2-5; D might be TRBD1 (6 bases). Germline lookup yields CDR1 SGHVS and CDR2 FNYEAQ. CDR3 length equals 15 residues. V dropped 1 base and J dropped 4 bases, with 13 bases sitting between them.

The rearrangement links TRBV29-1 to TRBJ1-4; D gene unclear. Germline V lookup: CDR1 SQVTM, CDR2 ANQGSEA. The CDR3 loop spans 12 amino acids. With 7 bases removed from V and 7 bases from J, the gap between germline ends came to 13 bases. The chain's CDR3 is CSAGDQGEKLFF. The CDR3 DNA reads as TGCAGCGCCGGGGATCAAGGTGAAAAACTGTTTTTT.

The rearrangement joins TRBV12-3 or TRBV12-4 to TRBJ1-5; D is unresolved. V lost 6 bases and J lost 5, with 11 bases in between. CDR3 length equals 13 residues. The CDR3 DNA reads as TGTGCCAGCAGCCCTAATTGGGATCAGCCCCAGCATTTT. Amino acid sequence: CASSPNWDQPQHF.

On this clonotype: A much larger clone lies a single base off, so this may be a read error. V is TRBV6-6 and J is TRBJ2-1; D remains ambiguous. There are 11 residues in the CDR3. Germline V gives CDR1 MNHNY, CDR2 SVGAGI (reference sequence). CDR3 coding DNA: TGTACCAGCAGCGATTACAATGAGCAGTTCTTC. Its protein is CTSSDYNEQFF.

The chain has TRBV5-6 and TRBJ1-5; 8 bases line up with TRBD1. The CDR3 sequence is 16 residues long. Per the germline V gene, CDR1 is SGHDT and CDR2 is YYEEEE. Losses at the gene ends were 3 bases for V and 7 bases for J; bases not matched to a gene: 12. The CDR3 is CASSSRRTGTFQPQHF. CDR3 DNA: TGTGCCAGCAGCTCGAGGAGGACAGGGACGTTCCAGCCCCAGCATTTT.

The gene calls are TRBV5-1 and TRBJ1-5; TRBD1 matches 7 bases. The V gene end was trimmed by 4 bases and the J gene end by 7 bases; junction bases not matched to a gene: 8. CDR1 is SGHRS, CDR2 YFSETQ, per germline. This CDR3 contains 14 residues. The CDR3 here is CASSQGDEGQPQHF. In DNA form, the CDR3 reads TGCGCCAGCAGCCAGGGGGATGAAGGGCAGCCCCAGCATTTT.

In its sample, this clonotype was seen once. The CDR3: CASSLGQVSYNEQYF. The CDR3, as DNA: TGCGCCAGCAGCTTGGGGCAGGTATCCTACAATGAGCAGTACTTC. The chain links TRBV5-1 to TRBJ2-5; D gene unclear. The CDR3 runs 15 residues. With 0 bases removed from V and 11 bases from J, the gap between germline ends came to 20 bases. Germline V gives CDR1 SGHRS, CDR2 YFSETQ.

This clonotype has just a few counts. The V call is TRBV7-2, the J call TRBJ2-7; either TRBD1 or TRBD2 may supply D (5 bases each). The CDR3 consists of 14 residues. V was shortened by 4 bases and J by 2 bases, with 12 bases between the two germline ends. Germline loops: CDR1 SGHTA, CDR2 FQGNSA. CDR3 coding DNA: TGTGCCAGCAGCTCTAGGGACGGAGCCTACGAGCAGTACTTC. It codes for CASSSRDGAYEQYF.

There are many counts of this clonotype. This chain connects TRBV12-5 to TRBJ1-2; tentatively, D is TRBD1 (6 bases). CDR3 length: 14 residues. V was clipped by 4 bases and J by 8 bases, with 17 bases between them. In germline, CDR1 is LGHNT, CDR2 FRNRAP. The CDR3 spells CASGSDSNRRGYTF. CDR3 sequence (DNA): TGTGCTAGTGGTTCGGACAGCAACAGGAGGGGCTACACCTTC.

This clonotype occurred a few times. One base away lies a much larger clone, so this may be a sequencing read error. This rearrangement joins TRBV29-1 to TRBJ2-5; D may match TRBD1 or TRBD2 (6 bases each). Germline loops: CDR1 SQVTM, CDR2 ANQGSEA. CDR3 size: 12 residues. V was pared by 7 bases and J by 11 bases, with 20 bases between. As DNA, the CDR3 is TGCAGCGCGAGGGGGACTCCGGATGAGCAGTACTTC. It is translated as CSARGTPDEQYF.

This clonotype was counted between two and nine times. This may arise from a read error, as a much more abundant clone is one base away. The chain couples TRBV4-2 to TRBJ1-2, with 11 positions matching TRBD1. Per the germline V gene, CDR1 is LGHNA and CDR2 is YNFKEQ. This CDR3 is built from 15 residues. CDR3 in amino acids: CASSQDRDRGNGCTF. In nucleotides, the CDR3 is TGTGCCAGCAGCCAAGACCGGGACAGGGGGAACGGCTGCACCTTC.

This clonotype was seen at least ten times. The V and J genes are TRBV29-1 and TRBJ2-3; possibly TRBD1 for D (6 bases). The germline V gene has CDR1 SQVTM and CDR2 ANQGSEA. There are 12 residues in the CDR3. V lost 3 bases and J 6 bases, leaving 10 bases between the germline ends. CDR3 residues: CSVEGTSDTQYF. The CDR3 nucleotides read TGCAGCGTTGAGGGGACATCTGATACGCAGTATTTT.

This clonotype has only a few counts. The CDR3 DNA sequence: TGTGCCAGCAGTCGGGACAAGCCTGAAGCTTTCTTT. Protein product: CASSRDKPEAFF. The chain employs TRBV2 and TRBJ1-1; TRBD1 is a possible D gene (6 bases). V was cut by 5 bases and J by 6 bases, with 10 bases left in between. CDR3 length equals 12 residues. Per germline, CDR1 SNHLY and CDR2 FYNNEI. Using reference TRBV2 and TRBJ1-1 for the parts outside the CDR3, the full variable domain is EPEVTQTPSHQVTQMGQEVILRCVPISNHLYFYWYRQILGQKVEFLVSFYNNEISEKSEIFDDQFSVERPDGSNFTLKIRSTKLEDSAMYFCASSRDKPEAFFGQGTRLTVV.

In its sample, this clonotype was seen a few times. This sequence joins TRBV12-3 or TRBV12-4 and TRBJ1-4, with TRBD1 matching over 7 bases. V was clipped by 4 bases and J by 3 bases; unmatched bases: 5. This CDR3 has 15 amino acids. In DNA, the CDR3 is TGTGCCAGCAGTTCACAGGGGCGGTCTAATGAAAAACTGTTTTTT. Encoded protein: CASSSQGRSNEKLFF.

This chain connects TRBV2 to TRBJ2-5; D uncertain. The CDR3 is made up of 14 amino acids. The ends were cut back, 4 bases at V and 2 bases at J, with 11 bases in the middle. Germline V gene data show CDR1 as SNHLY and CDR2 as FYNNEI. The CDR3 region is CASSVALMQETQYF. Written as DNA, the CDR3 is TGTGCCAGCAGTGTAGCTTTAATGCAAGAGACCCAGTACTTC.

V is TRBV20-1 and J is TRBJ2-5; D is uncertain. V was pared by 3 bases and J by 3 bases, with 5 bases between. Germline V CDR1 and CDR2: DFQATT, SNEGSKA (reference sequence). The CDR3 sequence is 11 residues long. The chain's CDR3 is CSASRKETQYF. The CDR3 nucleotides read TGCAGTGCTAGTCGGAAAGAGACCCAGTACTTC.

The CDR3 is CASSYSKLGRGADTQYF. The CDR3 DNA is TGTGCCAGCAGTTACTCGAAACTGGGCCGCGGTGCAGATACGCAGTATTTT. The chain employs TRBV6-6 and TRBJ2-3; the D is unclear. Germline CDR1 reads MNHNY; CDR2 reads SVGAGI (reference sequence). This CDR3 comprises 17 residues. Trimming pared 0 bases from V and 4 bases from J, leaving 17 bases between.

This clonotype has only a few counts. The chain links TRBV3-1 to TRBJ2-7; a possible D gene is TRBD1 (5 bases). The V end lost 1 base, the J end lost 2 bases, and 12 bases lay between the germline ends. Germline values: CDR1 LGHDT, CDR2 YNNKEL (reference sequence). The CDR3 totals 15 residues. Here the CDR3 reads CASSQGQKITYEQYF. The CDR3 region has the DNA TGTGCCAGCAGCCAAGGACAGAAGATAACCTACGAGCAGTACTTC.

Written as DNA, the CDR3 is TGTGCCAGCAGCGTAGGACTAGCGGGGGGGCGGCGTCAAGAGACCCAGTACTTC. It yields the protein CASSVGLAGGRRQETQYF. The chain carries TRBV9 and TRBJ2-5; 14 positions agree with TRBD2. Germline V gene sequence: CDR1 SGDLS, CDR2 YYNGEE. CDR3 length: 18 residues. The V gene end was trimmed by 0 bases and the J gene end by 2 bases; junction bases not matched to a gene: 6.

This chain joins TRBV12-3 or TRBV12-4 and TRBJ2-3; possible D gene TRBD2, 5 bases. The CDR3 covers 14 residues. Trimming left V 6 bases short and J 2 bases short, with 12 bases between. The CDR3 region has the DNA TGTGCCAGCAGCCGGTGGGAGACCACAGATACGCAGTATTTT. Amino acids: CASSRWETTDTQYF.